Following are 4 T cell receptor beta chains from one sample sequenced in a study of T cells in Graves' hyperthyroidism and ophthalmopathy (dated by TCRdb to between 2018 and 2021). Receptors were amplified or captured by multiplex PCR. The sample was run on an Illumina HiSeq 2000. Amplification of TCR beta CDR3 regions was carried out from RNA transcripts. The first round of RT-PCR for the TCR CDR3 was performed with the HTBI primer set and the Qiagen OneStep RT-PCR kit. In-frame beta chains were kept once TCRdb had trimmed the public reads at Q25 with fastp and called clones with MiXCR. Rows with one shared CDR3 protein collapse into an entry with the most common genes and DNA. This sample has 270,000 or so distinct CDR3 sequences in its table, and around a quarter of those were observed once. The top ten constitute about a quarter of the sample. Material: blood. The receptors come from a man between 35 and 55 years old with Graves' hyperthyroidism that later progressed to Graves' ophthalmopathy.

This clonotype appeared many times. The chain recombines TRBV27 with TRBJ1-2; D unclear. The CDR3 spans 14 residues. The germline V gene encodes CDR1 MNHEY and CDR2 SMNVEV (reference sequence). Trimming removed 5 bases at V and 4 bases at J, with 14 bases between. CDR3 DNA: TGTGCCAGCAGTCCGCAGCCAAAAGGCTATGGCTACACCTTC. Its translation is CASSPQPKGYGYTF.

This clonotype came up a few times. The junction differs from germline at one of its ends, possibly a read error. The chain carries TRBV6-2 or TRBV6-3 and TRBJ2-7; D is tentatively TRBD1 or TRBD2 (5 bases each). CDR1 and CDR2 (germline): MNHEY, SVGEGT. The length of the CDR3 is 11 residues. CDR3 sequence: CASSWGYAQYF. The CDR3 DNA is TGTGCCAGCAGTTGGGGGTACGCGCAGTACTTC.

This clonotype was seen at least ten times. V gene TRBV12-3 or TRBV12-4 combines with J gene TRBJ2-2, with TRBD2 identical over 9 bases. The CDR3 extends over 16 amino acids. Trimming cost V 6 bases and J 3 bases; bases outside gene matches: 8. The CDR3 loop is CASSPLAGADTGELFF. CDR3 DNA sequence: TGTGCCAGCAGCCCCTTAGCGGGAGCAGACACCGGGGAGCTGTTTTTT.

V and J are TRBV13 and TRBJ2-5; D unclear. Germline CDR1 and CDR2: PRHDT and FYEKMQ (reference sequence). Trimming pared 3 bases from V and 7 bases from J, leaving 15 bases between. This CDR3 region has 14 residues. The CDR3 spells CASSLGRTSRTQYF. Here the CDR3 DNA reads TGTGCCAGCAGCTTGGGCAGAACCTCTCGGACCCAGTACTTC.